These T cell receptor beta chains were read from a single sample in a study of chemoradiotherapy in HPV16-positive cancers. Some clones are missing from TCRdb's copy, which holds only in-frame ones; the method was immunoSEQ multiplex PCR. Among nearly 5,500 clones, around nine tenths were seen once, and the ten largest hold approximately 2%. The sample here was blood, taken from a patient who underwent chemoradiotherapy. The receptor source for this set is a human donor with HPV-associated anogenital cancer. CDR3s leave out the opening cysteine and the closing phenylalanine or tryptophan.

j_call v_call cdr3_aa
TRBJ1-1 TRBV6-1 ASSEAGTARGAF
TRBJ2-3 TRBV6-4 ASARLAGDSDTQY
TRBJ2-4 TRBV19 ASSIQDIQRGIQY
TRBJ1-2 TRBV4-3 ASSQDMTASYGYT
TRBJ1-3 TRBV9 ASSVESGNTIY
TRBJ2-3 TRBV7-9 ASSFQGDTQY
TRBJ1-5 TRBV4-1 ASSQVGRQARGYQPQH
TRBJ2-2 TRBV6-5 ASAWDRNTGELF
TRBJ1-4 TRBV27 ASRNGDRYIEKLF
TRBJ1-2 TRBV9 ASSDSGTGGYGYT
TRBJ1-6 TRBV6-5 ASRTGVGSPLH
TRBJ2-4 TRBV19 ASSISEVAGAKNIQY
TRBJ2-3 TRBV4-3 ASSQDSGRDTQY
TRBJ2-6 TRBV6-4 ASSDSHSGANVLT
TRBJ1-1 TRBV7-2 ASSPRQGTEAF
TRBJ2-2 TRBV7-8 ASSLYNANTGELF
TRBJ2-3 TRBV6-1 ASSDQPWDRVKVHTQY
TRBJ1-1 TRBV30 AWISPPGQHLDTEAF
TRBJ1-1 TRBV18 ASSQEQGGTEAF
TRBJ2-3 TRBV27 ASSLVSLSGTDTQY
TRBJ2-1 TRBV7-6 ASSGRWTSPINEQF
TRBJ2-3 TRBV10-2 ASSVGSADTQY
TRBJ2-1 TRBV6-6 ASRAGTGGNEQF
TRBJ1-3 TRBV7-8 ASSPRGGRGNTIY
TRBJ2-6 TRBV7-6 ASSLAFNSGANVLT
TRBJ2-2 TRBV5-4 ASSSTGRSGELF
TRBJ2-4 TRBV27 ASSPELTGRVQY
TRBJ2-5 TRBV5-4 ASSLANGETQY
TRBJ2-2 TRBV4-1 ASSQEGTGVNTGELF
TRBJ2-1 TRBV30 AWSGGLLAGGRDRQAYNEQF
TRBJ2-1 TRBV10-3 AISGTREDQF
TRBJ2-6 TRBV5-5 ASSQGGSVGANVLT
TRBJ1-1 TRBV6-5 ASSSPGVSMNTEAF
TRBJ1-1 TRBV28 ASSFEAGGGNTEAF
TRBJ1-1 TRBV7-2 ASSPYPAGLKDDTEAF
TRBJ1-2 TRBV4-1 ASSQVGQGDSYGYT
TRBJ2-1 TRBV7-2 ASSFVRAHEQF
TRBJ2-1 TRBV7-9 ASSLSGEQF
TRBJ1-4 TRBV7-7 ASSSGQSFNEKLF
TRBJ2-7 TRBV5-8 ASSLYGEQY
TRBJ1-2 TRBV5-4 ASSLAGGSTYGYT
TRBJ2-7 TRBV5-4 ASSDPGQGVVEQY
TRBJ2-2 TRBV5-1 ASSLEGLAVTTGELF
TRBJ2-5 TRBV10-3 AISAEYQETQY
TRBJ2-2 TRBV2 ASSDELANTGELF
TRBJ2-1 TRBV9 ASSKGPLAGGYNEQF
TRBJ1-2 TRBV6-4 ASSDQGYGYT
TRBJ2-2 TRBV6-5 ASEKDTGELF
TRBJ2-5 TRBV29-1 SVGLGGLGETQY
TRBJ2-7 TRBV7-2 ASSSGTSGRIPYEQY